This TCR beta chain was identified in a study of blood T cell repertoires in COVID-19. V shed 1 base, J shed 9 bases, and the junction held 1 base outside the gene matches. The CDR3 length is 12 residues. Looked up from germline, CDR1 is LGHDT and CDR2 is YNNKEL (reference sequence). This clone was recorded once. The protocol was immunoSEQ multiplex PCR, while the TCRdb copy is restricted to in-frame clones and leaves out a portion. The table shows 350,000 or so clones, with 88% occurring only once. The sequence was collected from a woman aged 25 to 39 who had been exposed to COVID-19. The V call is TRBV3-1 (or the pseudogene TRBV3-2), the J call TRBJ2-5; TRBD2 matches at 8 bases. Specimen: PBMCs or T cells enriched from blood (not recorded which). CDR3 in DNA: TGTGCCAGCAGCCAAGGAGCGGGGGCCCAGTACTTC. Its translation: CASSQGAGAQYF.